The text below deals with one T cell receptor (beta chain). This record belongs to a study of CD8 T cells in ankylosing spondylitis. The CDR3 consists of 14 residues. Trimming cost V 6 bases and J 6 bases, with 15 bases left between them. Per germline, CDR1 LNHDA and CDR2 SQIVND (reference sequence). In TCRdb, the 5' RACE reads were re-called with MiXCR into one record per CDR3 protein. The sample consists of 150,000 to 200,000 distinct CDR3 sequences, 15% to 20% of them appearing once. This receptor was taken from a male donor with ankylosing spondylitis or in good health (not recorded which). The genes are TRBV19 and TRBJ1-5; D possibly corresponds to TRBD1 (6 bases). The sequencing sample was made of blood, either unsorted or a sorted T cell fraction (not recorded which). Here the CDR3 reads CASRQAGVRQPQHF. The CDR3 DNA is TGTGCCAGTAGGCAAGCAGGGGTGCGTCAGCCCCAGCATTTT. Drawing the rest from reference TRBV19 and TRBJ1-5, the complete variable domain is DGGITQSPKYLFRKEGQNVTLSCEQNLNHDAMYWYRQDPGQGLRLIYYSQIVNDFQKGDIAEGYSVSREKKESFPLTVTSAQKNPTAFYLCASRQAGVRQPQHFGDGTRLSIL.